This T cell receptor beta chain came from a study of T cell changes during pregnancy in multiple sclerosis. Profiling relied on immunoSEQ multiplex PCR, and the TCRdb table lists in-frame clones only, not all of them. Among about 68,000 clones, approximately 90% were seen once, and the ten largest hold 1.1% to 1.5%. Germline V gene lookup returns CDR1 SGHTA and CDR2 FQGNSA. The CDR3 runs 14 residues. Between the trimmed V and J ends, which lost 1 base and 3 bases, there was a span of 10 bases. The material was peripheral blood, obtained in the second trimester of pregnancy. This TCR came from a female donor in good health, enrolled as a control in a pregnancy study. This chain uses TRBV7-2 with TRBJ2-7, with a possible D match to TRBD2 (6 bases). In nucleotides, the CDR3 is TGTGCCAGCAGCTTAGTTGAGCGGGTCTACGAGCAGTACTTC. Protein sequence: CASSLVERVYEQYF.